Shown below are 16 T cell receptor beta chains from a single sample sequenced in a study of identical twins. TCRdb processed the 5' RACE reads anew with MiXCR; each CDR3 protein has one entry. The sample comprises 200,000 to 300,000 distinct CDR3 sequences, 5.5% to 7% of which are singletons, and 3.5% to 4% rests with the top ten. The same sample was also used in a study of yellow fever vaccine responses in identical twins.

Sequencing was performed on memory (CD45RO+) T cells sorted from blood. The receptor source for this set is a woman between 18 and 29 years old in good health.

This clonotype has at least ten counts. This sequence joins TRBV7-8 and TRBJ2-1, with 7 bases lining up with TRBD1. The CDR3 is 14 residues long. With 4 bases clipped from V and 4 bases from J, the junction kept 4 bases outside the gene matches. The germline gives CDR1 SGHVS, CDR2 FQNEAQ. This chain's CDR3 is CASSSGQPYNEQFF. CDR3 in DNA: TGTGCCAGCAGCTCGGGACAGCCTTACAATGAGCAGTTCTTC.

This clonotype occurred a few times. The chain uses TRBV20-1 and TRBJ2-1; D unresolved. V gave up 6 bases and J gave up 8 bases, with 11 bases separating them. This CDR3 is built from 11 residues. Germline-derived CDR1 and CDR2 are DFQATT and SNEGSKA (reference sequence). CDR3 sequence: CSARLLDEQFF. The CDR3 nucleotides read TGCAGTGCCCGACTTCTTGATGAGCAGTTCTTC.

This clonotype was detected only once. The conserved closing phenylalanine or tryptophan is absent in this CDR3, likely reflecting a read error. No DNA is shown, since the ends of the CDR3 on it are uncertain; the CDR3 is the one TCRdb lists. The rearrangement joins TRBV12-2 to TRBJ2-7; the table's D call TRBD1 went unverified against the DNA. TRBV12-2 is noted as a pseudogene. The CDR3 is 15 residues long, counting both termini. This CDR3 is CASRSMGDRHYEQYL.

Ten or more counts support this clonotype. The chain links TRBV4-2 to TRBJ2-1; 9 positions agree with TRBD2. Losses at the gene ends were 1 base for V and 10 bases for J; bases not matched to a gene: 11. Germline V gene sequence: CDR1 LGHNA, CDR2 YNFKEQ. The CDR3 contains 16 residues. The CDR3 nucleotides are TGTGCCAGCAGCCAAGGAACTAGCGGGTTGATTGGAGAGCAGTTCTTC. Translating it yields CASSQGTSGLIGEQFF.

At least ten counts were recorded for this clonotype. This chain connects TRBV15 to TRBJ2-1; 7 bases agree with TRBD2. Unmatched junction bases numbered 4, after V lost 3 bases and J lost 2 bases. Germline CDR1 reads LNHNV; CDR2 reads YYDKDF (reference sequence). The CDR3 is made up of 15 amino acids. This CDR3 is CATSRERGTYNEQFF. The CDR3 DNA is TGTGCCACCAGCAGGGAGCGGGGTACCTACAATGAGCAGTTCTTC.

The gene calls are TRBV2 and TRBJ1-5; no definite D call. Germline values: CDR1 SNHLY, CDR2 FYNNEI. The length of the CDR3 is 14 residues. The ends were cut back, 9 bases at V and 3 bases at J, with 15 bases in the middle. Here the CDR3 DNA reads TGTGCCAGTAAGGGTTGGAGGGACAATCAGCCCCAGCATTTT. It translates to CASKGWRDNQPQHF.

This chain joins TRBV14 and TRBJ1-4, with D unclear. The length of the CDR3 is 15 residues. V lost 2 bases, J lost 0 bases, and 7 bases lay in between. CDR1 is SGHDN, CDR2 FVKESK, per germline. This CDR3 is CASSQYLTTNEKLFF. The CDR3 DNA is TGTGCCAGCAGCCAATACCTAACAACTAATGAAAAACTGTTTTTT.

In its sample, this clonotype was seen many times. This chain uses TRBV14 with TRBJ2-6; D gene uncertain. V was pared by 2 bases and J by 0 bases, with 8 bases between. The CDR3 spans 16 residues. Germline assignment: CDR1 SGHDN and CDR2 FVKESK. The CDR3 loop reads CASSQLRHSGANVLTF. CDR3 nucleotide sequence: TGTGCCAGCAGCCAACTACGACACTCTGGGGCCAACGTCCTGACTTTC.

This clonotype has ten or more counts. CDR3 sequence reads: CSVEAGLGTDTQYF. CDR3 nucleotides: TGCAGCGTTGAAGCGGGTTTGGGCACAGATACGCAGTATTTT. The chain links TRBV29-1 to TRBJ2-3; D gene uncertain. The length of the CDR3 is 14 residues. The germline V gene encodes CDR1 SQVTM and CDR2 ANQGSEA. V lost 1 base and J lost 1, with 9 bases in between.

In this sample, this clonotype turned up many times. This chain uses TRBV20-1 with TRBJ2-1, with 12 positions matching TRBD2. The V gene end was trimmed by 0 bases and the J gene end by 6 bases; junction bases not matched to a gene: 6. CDR1 and CDR2 from the germline V gene are DFQATT and SNEGSKA (reference sequence). The CDR3 runs 16 residues. CDR3 residues: CSARDGRTSGANEQFF. CDR3 DNA: TGCAGTGCTAGAGATGGGAGGACTAGCGGGGCCAATGAGCAGTTCTTC.

The table lists this clonotype with a few counts. J is TRBJ2-5 and V is TRBV20-1, with 7 bases identical to TRBD1. The germline V gene encodes CDR1 DFQATT and CDR2 SNEGSKA (reference sequence). V trimming: 5 bases; J trimming: 2 bases; junction bases outside the gene matches: 11. The CDR3 consists of 15 residues. The CDR3 reads CSAPKVGRGQETQYF. CDR3 nucleotide sequence: TGCAGTGCTCCCAAAGTCGGCAGGGGGCAAGAGACCCAGTACTTC.

This clonotype has a count of ten or more. The chain is built from TRBV27 and TRBJ2-7, with 7 bases that match TRBD1. The J segment lost 3 bases and the V segment lost 6 bases, leaving 11 bases of the junction unmatched. The CDR3 length is 15 residues. Germline lookup yields CDR1 MNHEY and CDR2 SMNVEV (reference sequence). CDR3 loop: CASRRDGTVSYEQYF. The DNA of the CDR3 is TGTGCCAGCAGGCGCGACGGGACAGTTAGCTACGAGCAGTACTTC.

About this clonotype: A much larger clone is a single base away; this may be a read error. The gene calls are TRBV10-3 and TRBJ2-3, with 8 bases lining up with TRBD1. Trimming took 0 bases from V and 11 from J; bases not matched to a gene: 4. The CDR3 covers 13 residues. Germline V gene data show CDR1 as ENHRY and CDR2 as SYGVKD. The CDR3 nucleotides are TGTGCCATCAGTGAGTCTACAGGGGGAGTGCAGTATTTT. The encoded protein is CAISESTGGVQYF.

This clonotype was detected ten times or more. This chain joins TRBV28 and TRBJ2-2; weak D call: TRBD2 (7 bases). This CDR3 is built from 20 residues. Germline values: CDR1 MDHEN, CDR2 SYDVKM. Trimming pared 5 bases from V and 3 bases from J, leaving 28 bases between. The CDR3 loop reads CASSLTLGAGTTKDTGELFF. CDR3 DNA sequence: TGTGCCAGCAGTCTCACATTGGGGGCGGGGACTACAAAGGACACCGGGGAGCTGTTTTTT.

The chain joins TRBV7-8 to TRBJ1-1; 8 positions match TRBD1. J lost 0 bases, V lost 5 bases, and 2 bases had no gene match. The CDR3 is made up of 14 amino acids. Germline CDR1 and CDR2: SGHVS and FQNEAQ. CDR3 amino acids: CASSGDRLNTEAFF. DNA for the CDR3: TGTGCCAGCAGCGGGGACAGGTTGAACACTGAAGCTTTCTTT.

This clonotype was seen a few times. This chain uses TRBV3-1 with TRBJ2-1, with D possibly TRBD2 on 5 matching bases. The V gene's germline CDR1 is LGHDT and CDR2 YNNKEL (reference sequence). This CDR3 is 14 amino acids long. Deletions cut 6 bases from V and 8 bases from J, with 17 bases between. The CDR3 bases are TGTGCCAGCAGGACTTCACTAGAAAGGTATGAGCAGTTCTTC. Encoded protein: CASRTSLERYEQFF.